A single sample gave rise to the 24 T cell receptor beta chains below, sequenced in a study of a mutant IDH1 vaccine in newly diagnosed glioma. Sequencing was performed with immunoSEQ multiplex PCR; in TCRdb, only in-frame clones are kept and a portion is missing. This table holds 69,000 or so clones, about 87% found once. These receptors have no known antigen. Time point specified: week 35, safety follow-up. The study gave 300 ug of mutant IDH1 20-mer peptide per vaccine dose, with topical imiquimod. The material sequenced was PBMCs, taken from a glioma patient whose treatment included an IDH1 peptide vaccine. The receptor source for this set is a man aged 30 to 45 with glioma.

J is TRBJ1-4 and V is TRBV7-9; D is unclear. This CDR3 is 14 amino acids long. Germline-derived CDR1 and CDR2 are SEHNR and FQNEAQ (reference sequence). CDR3 region: CASAKTATNEKLFF. The CDR3 region has the DNA TGTGCGTCTGCGAAGACTGCAACTAATGAAAAACTGTTTTTT.

J is TRBJ1-6 and V is TRBV10-3; D remains unclear. This CDR3 has 13 residues. Deletions cut 0 bases from V and 7 bases from J, with 4 bases between. Germline V CDR1 and CDR2: ENHRY, SYGVKD. The CDR3 DNA is TGTGCCATCAGTGAGTCCCAGAATTCACCCCTCCACTTT. Its translation is CAISESQNSPLHF.

The V and J genes are TRBV6-1 and TRBJ2-3; maybe TRBD1 (6 bases). CDR3 size: 16 residues. V was pared by 2 bases and J by 3 bases, with 15 bases between. CDR1 and CDR2 (germline): MNHNS, SASEGT. The CDR3 coding sequence is TGTGCCAGCAGTGAATCCCCAGGGGAAGGTACAGATACGCAGTATTTT. Its protein is CASSESPGEGTDTQYF.

The chain has TRBV7-9 and TRBJ2-7; D ambiguous. Between the trimmed V and J ends, which lost 1 base and 2 bases, there was a span of 9 bases. Germline V lookup: CDR1 SEHNR, CDR2 FQNEAQ (reference sequence). This CDR3 contains 14 residues. CDR3 nucleotide sequence: TGTGCCAGCAGCTTAGATCCCAGAACCTACGAGCAGTACTTC. Encoded protein: CASSLDPRTYEQYF.

V usage is TRBV4-1 and J usage is TRBJ2-7; TRBD2 is a possible D gene (7 bases). The CDR3 is made up of 14 amino acids. The V end was cut by 4 bases, the J end by 2 bases, with 12 bases between. Germline V CDR1 and CDR2: MGHRA, YSYEKL. As DNA, the CDR3 is TGCGCCAGCAGCCCGGGGGGCGGAACCTACGAGCAGTACTTC. As protein: CASSPGGGTYEQYF.

The chain couples TRBV28 to TRBJ2-1, with D possibly being TRBD1 or TRBD2 (5 bases each). Germline CDR1 reads MDHEN; CDR2 reads SYDVKM. The CDR3 has 14 residues. V was clipped by 8 bases and J by 0 bases, with 11 bases between them. The CDR3 region has the DNA TGTGCCAGCCGGGACGATAACTCCTACAATGAGCAGTTCTTC. Translated: CASRDDNSYNEQFF.

The V and J genes are TRBV27 and TRBJ1-1, with D possibly matching TRBD1 (5 bases). Germline assignment: CDR1 MNHEY and CDR2 SMNVEV (reference sequence). Trimming shortened V by 4 bases and J by 6 bases, and 21 bases separated the two germline ends. This CDR3 has 16 amino acids. CDR3 loop: CASSSYGGVGAPEAFF. The CDR3, as DNA: TGTGCCAGCAGTTCTTACGGGGGGGTAGGGGCTCCTGAAGCTTTCTTT.

The chain's CDR3 is CASSSSQGKYGYTF. CDR3 coding DNA: TGCGCCAGCAGCTCATCGCAGGGGAAATATGGCTACACCTTC. The V gene is TRBV5-1, the J gene TRBJ1-2, with D possibly matching TRBD1 (6 bases). The germline CDR1 and CDR2 sequences are SGHRS and YFSETQ. Trimming removed 3 bases at V and 5 bases at J, with 14 bases between. CDR3 length: 14 residues.

DNA of the CDR3: TGTGCCAGCAGGCAGGCGCTCCAAGAGACCCAGTACTTC. Translating gives CASRQALQETQYF. The chain uses TRBV7-9 and TRBJ2-5, with D unresolved. The V end lost 6 bases, the J end lost 1 base, and 9 bases lay between the germline ends. The germline gives CDR1 SEHNR, CDR2 FQNEAQ (reference sequence). The CDR3 has 13 amino acids.

The chain joins TRBV29-1 to TRBJ1-1, with D possibly TRBD1 on 6 matching bases. Between the trimmed V and J ends, which lost 7 bases and 6 bases, there was a span of 15 bases. CDR3 length equals 12 residues. CDR1 SQVTM and CDR2 ANQGSEA come from the germline V gene. CDR3 region: CSASTGGAEAFF. CDR3 bases: TGCAGCGCCTCGACAGGAGGGGCTGAAGCTTTCTTT.

J is TRBJ2-2 and V is TRBV5-1; D unresolved. V lost 2 bases and J lost 6, with 5 bases in between. This CDR3 is built from 12 residues. CDR1 and CDR2 from the germline V gene are SGHRS and YFSETQ. In nucleotides, the CDR3 is TGCGCCAGCAGCTTTGGGGCCGGGGAGCTGTTTTTT. Translating gives CASSFGAGELFF.

V usage is TRBV5-6 and J usage is TRBJ2-7, with 7 bases identical to TRBD2. With 4 bases clipped from V and 3 bases from J, the junction kept 7 bases outside the gene matches. Germline loops: CDR1 SGHDT, CDR2 YYEEEE. The CDR3 loop spans 14 amino acids. The CDR3 region has the DNA TGTGCCAGCAGCGATACCGGGACTATCTACGAGCAGTACTTC. Its translation is CASSDTGTIYEQYF.

This clone is a singleton in its sample. This chain connects TRBV5-6 to TRBJ1-4; D perhaps matches TRBD1 (6 bases). The germline V and J ends were trimmed by 4 bases and 2 bases, with 24 bases remaining between them. Per the germline V gene, CDR1 is SGHDT and CDR2 is YYEEEE. The CDR3 consists of 19 residues. The CDR3 nucleotides read TGTGCCAGCAGCCCGGGGCGGGGCAGGGGAATGGTGACTAATGAAAAACTGTTTTTT. It specifies CASSPGRGRGMVTNEKLFF.

The chain links TRBV4-2 to TRBJ1-4; D perhaps matches TRBD1 (5 bases). There are 19 residues in the CDR3. The V and J ends lost 0 bases and 2 bases respectively, with 19 bases between them. CDR1 LGHNA and CDR2 YNFKEQ come from the germline V gene. The CDR3 protein is CASSQDFMGRRWTNEKLFF. The CDR3 DNA is TGTGCCAGCAGCCAAGATTTTATGGGACGGAGGTGGACTAATGAAAAACTGTTTTTT.

The chain combines TRBV2 with TRBJ1-5; TRBD1 matches 7 bases. Germline-derived CDR1 and CDR2 are SNHLY and FYNNEI. V lost 5 bases and J lost 4; bases outside the gene matches: 8. The CDR3 runs to 15 residues. As DNA, the CDR3 is TGTGCCAGCAGTTACAGGGGAAAGCTTAATCAGCCCCAGCATTTT. This sequence encodes CASSYRGKLNQPQHF. The variable domain in full, completed from reference TRBV2 and TRBJ1-5, reads EPEVTQTPSHQVTQMGQEVILRCVPISNHLYFYWYRQILGQKVEFLVSFYNNEISEKSEIFDDQFSVERPDGSNFTLKIRSTKLEDSAMYFCASSYRGKLNQPQHFGDGTRLSIL.

The genes are TRBV11-2 and TRBJ1-1; D gene ambiguous. The CDR3 covers 13 residues. V was shortened by 1 base and J by 10 bases, with 13 bases between the two germline ends. Per germline, CDR1 SGHAT and CDR2 FQNNGV. The CDR3 loop is CASSLVDSLGAFF. CDR3 DNA: TGTGCCAGCAGCTTAGTGGACTCCTTGGGAGCTTTCTTT.

V and J are TRBV28 and TRBJ2-5; maybe TRBD1 (5 bases). The CDR3 is made up of 14 amino acids. Germline values: CDR1 MDHEN, CDR2 SYDVKM. Deletions cut 6 bases from V and 2 bases from J, with 13 bases between. The DNA of the CDR3 is TGTGCCAGCAGCGGCCCAGGGTCACAAGAGACCCAGTACTTC. Translating gives CASSGPGSQETQYF.

The rearrangement joins TRBV19 to TRBJ2-3; 14 nucleotides align to TRBD2. CDR1 LNHDA and CDR2 SQIVND come from the germline V gene (reference sequence). CDR3 length: 15 residues. V shed 7 bases, J shed 7 bases, and the junction held 7 bases outside the gene matches. Here the CDR3 DNA reads TGTGCCAGTACCCCTGGGACTAGCGGGAGAAATACGCAGTATTTT. Its translation: CASTPGTSGRNTQYF. The variable domain in full, completed from reference TRBV19 and TRBJ2-3, reads DGGITQSPKYLFRKEGQNVTLSCEQNLNHDAMYWYRQDPGQGLRLIYYSQIVNDFQKGDIAEGYSVSREKKESFPLTVTSAQKNPTAFYLCASTPGTSGRNTQYFGPGTRLTVL.

This clone was seen a handful of times. V and J are TRBV9 and TRBJ1-4; the D gene is possibly TRBD1 (5 bases). This CDR3 has 14 amino acids. V dropped 4 bases and J dropped 4 bases, with 11 bases sitting between them. Germline CDR1 and CDR2: SGDLS and YYNGEE. The CDR3 DNA follows: TGTGCCAGCAGCAAGGACATCGGTAATGAAAAACTGTTTTTT. Translating it yields CASSKDIGNEKLFF.

J is TRBJ1-2 and V is TRBV11-2; D remains ambiguous. Trimming shortened V by 2 bases and J by 8 bases, and 18 bases separated the two germline ends. In germline, CDR1 is SGHAT, CDR2 FQNNGV. CDR3 length equals 15 residues. CDR3 sequence (DNA): TGTGCCAGCAGCTTACACCCTTTCTCAGTGGAAGGCTACACCTTC. Its translation is CASSLHPFSVEGYTF.

This clone was observed a few times. The genes are TRBV7-9 and TRBJ2-2; D remains ambiguous. V lost 5 bases, J lost 2 bases, and 12 bases lay in between. Germline values: CDR1 SEHNR, CDR2 FQNEAQ (reference sequence). The CDR3 is 15 residues long. The CDR3: CASSPKGRNTGELFF. DNA for the CDR3: TGTGCCAGCAGCCCCAAGGGCCGAAACACCGGGGAGCTGTTTTTT.

The sample holds a few counts of this clone. This chain links TRBV18 with TRBJ2-7; the D is unclear. The V end lost 2 bases, the J end lost 6 bases, and 14 bases lay between the germline ends. Germline-derived CDR1 and CDR2 are KGHSH and LQKENI. This CDR3 has 14 residues. The CDR3 protein is CASSPVLGQAEQYF. The DNA for the CDR3 is TGTGCCAGCTCACCAGTTTTGGGTCAAGCCGAGCAGTACTTC.

This clone was picked up a small number of times. The V and J genes are TRBV7-8 and TRBJ1-1; TRBD1 is a possible D gene (5 bases). The CDR3 sequence is 14 residues long. The V and J ends lost 4 bases and 10 bases respectively, with 19 bases between them. CDR1 SGHVS and CDR2 FQNEAQ come from the germline V gene. The CDR3 region is CASSSDRGGGLAFF. The DNA for the CDR3 is TGTGCCAGCAGCTCCGACCGCGGGGGAGGATTAGCTTTCTTT.

This chain joins TRBV28 and TRBJ2-7; TRBD1 might be the D (6 bases). Trimming pared 7 bases from V and 8 bases from J, leaving 21 bases between. Germline assignment: CDR1 MDHEN and CDR2 SYDVKM. The CDR3 covers 14 residues. CDR3 sequence: CASTPPFLGGKQYF. Written as DNA, the CDR3 is TGTGCCAGCACCCCCCCTTTTCTAGGGGGAAAGCAGTACTTC.